This entry lists 18 T cell receptor beta chains sequenced from one sample in a study of T-cell memory formation after mild COVID-19. Each CDR3 protein gets one entry after TCRdb re-called the 5' RACE reads with MiXCR. Seen here are some 250,000 distinct CDR3 sequences, 9.4% observed once, and the top ten hold more than 20%. The sequenced sample consisted of PBMCs or a T cell subset sorted from them (not recorded which). These receptors were collected from a young man who had mild COVID-19 (a few samples of this study predate the infection). Cell type and time point are not known.

The rearrangement uses TRBV4-2 and TRBJ2-5, with a weak D call TRBD1 (6 bases). The germline V gene has CDR1 LGHNA and CDR2 YNFKEQ. V was cut by 0 bases and J by 6 bases, with 20 bases left in between. The CDR3 consists of 17 residues. CDR3 in amino acids: CASSQDLLGAGYQTQYF. As DNA, the CDR3 is TGTGCCAGCAGCCAAGATCTCTTGGGGGCAGGGTACCAGACCCAGTACTTC.

The chain is built from TRBV6-1 and TRBJ1-1; D remains unclear. V dropped 8 bases and J dropped 4 bases, with 14 bases sitting between them. The CDR3 is made up of 13 amino acids. Germline lookup yields CDR1 MNHNS and CDR2 SASEGT. The CDR3 is CASSYGRPTEAFF. The CDR3 DNA is TGTGCCAGCTCATACGGCAGACCCACTGAAGCTTTCTTT.

This clonotype showed up many times. The chain uses TRBV6-5 and TRBJ1-2, with TRBD1 as a possible D gene (5 bases). Germline CDR1 and CDR2: MNHEY and SVGAGI. The CDR3 loop spans 14 amino acids. V lost 4 bases, J lost 7 bases, and 16 bases lay in between. Here the CDR3 reads CASSWGGAMGGYTF. The CDR3 DNA sequence: TGTGCCAGCAGTTGGGGCGGGGCGATGGGTGGCTACACCTTC.

The gene calls are TRBV20-1 and TRBJ1-1; D unresolved. CDR3 length: 13 residues. V gave up 0 bases and J gave up 5 bases, with 10 bases separating them. Germline CDR1 reads DFQATT; CDR2 reads SNEGSKA (reference sequence). The CDR3 loop reads CSARDFRLTEAFF. DNA for the CDR3: TGCAGTGCTAGAGATTTCAGGTTAACTGAAGCTTTCTTT.

There are many counts of this clonotype. This chain links TRBV4-3 with TRBJ1-1; 10 bases match TRBD1. The CDR3 totals 14 residues. Trimming cost V 4 bases and J 3 bases; bases outside gene matches: 2. Looked up from germline, CDR1 is LGHNA and CDR2 is YSLEER. CDR3 coding DNA: TGCGCCAGCAGCCGGACAGGGGGGGACACTGAAGCTTTCTTT. Translating gives CASSRTGGDTEAFF.

The rearrangement joins TRBV12-3 or TRBV12-4 to TRBJ2-2; D uncertain. Trimming pared 6 bases from V and 6 bases from J, leaving 11 bases between. The CDR3 runs to 13 residues. CDR3 sequence: CASSPRLPGELFF. Here the CDR3 DNA reads TGTGCCAGCAGCCCTCGCCTTCCCGGGGAGCTGTTTTTT.

This rearrangement joins TRBV6-6 to TRBJ1-2; D gene unclear. V was trimmed by 0 bases and J by 2 bases, leaving 7 bases between them. The CDR3 length is 14 residues. Germline CDR1 MNHNY, CDR2 SVGAGI (reference sequence). As DNA, the CDR3 is TGTGCCAGCAGTTACTCGTTTCTAAACTATGGCTACACCTTC. Translating it yields CASSYSFLNYGYTF.

This clonotype was observed a few times. The V call is TRBV5-5, the J call TRBJ2-7, with 9 bases aligning to TRBD1. CDR1 is SGHKS, CDR2 YYEKEE, per germline (reference sequence). CDR3 size: 16 residues. V lost 4 bases and J lost 7; bases outside the gene matches: 15. The CDR3 region has the DNA TGTGCCAGCAGCCGGGAGCTGGACAGGGGCCCCCGGGAGCAGTACGTC. Translating it yields CASSRELDRGPREQYV.

This clonotype was seen more than once but under ten times. V gene TRBV6-5 combines with J gene TRBJ2-1; no firm D call. The germline gives CDR1 MNHEY, CDR2 SVGAGI. With 2 bases removed from V and 7 bases from J, the gap between germline ends came to 9 bases. This CDR3 comprises 13 residues. The CDR3 sequence is CASSYARANEQFF. CDR3 coding DNA: TGTGCCAGCAGTTACGCCCGGGCGAATGAGCAGTTCTTC.

J is TRBJ1-1 and V is TRBV5-4; no reliable D call. V lost 0 bases and J lost 8, with 11 bases in between. Germline V gene lookup returns CDR1 SGHNT and CDR2 YYREEE (reference sequence). The CDR3 loop spans 13 amino acids. As DNA, the CDR3 is TGTGCCAGCAGCTTGGGGCAGCTCGGGGAAGCTTTCTTT. It translates to CASSLGQLGEAFF.

The sample holds many counts of this clonotype. V usage is TRBV4-2 and J usage is TRBJ2-3; perhaps TRBD2 as D (7 bases). Germline CDR1 reads LGHNA; CDR2 reads YNFKEQ. Deletions cut 1 base from V and 5 bases from J, with 13 bases between. This CDR3 is built from 15 residues. The CDR3 loop reads CASSQAAGAGDTQYF. CDR3 DNA: TGTGCCAGCAGCCAAGCTGCGGGGGCCGGAGATACGCAGTATTTT.

This clonotype has more than one count but fewer than ten. V and J are TRBV18 and TRBJ2-5; the D gene is possibly TRBD1 (5 bases). The V end lost 1 base, the J end lost 5 bases, and 11 bases lay between the germline ends. The CDR3 length is 14 residues. In germline, CDR1 is KGHSH, CDR2 LQKENI. In nucleotides, the CDR3 is TGTGCCAGCTCACCACGATGGGGCCGGGAGACCCAGTACTTC. It yields the protein CASSPRWGRETQYF.

There are a few counts of this clonotype. V usage is TRBV12-3 or TRBV12-4 and J usage is TRBJ2-2; D is undetermined. V lost 7 bases, J lost 3 bases, and 9 bases lay in between. CDR3 length: 13 amino acids. The chain's CDR3 is CASTYSYTGELFF. Written as DNA, the CDR3 is TGTGCCAGCACGTACTCGTACACCGGGGAGCTGTTTTTT.

A few counts support this clonotype. This rearrangement joins TRBV27 to TRBJ1-2; 9 positions agree with TRBD1. V was pared by 5 bases and J by 7 bases, with 11 bases of the junction left unmatched. CDR1 MNHEY and CDR2 SMNVEV come from the germline V gene (reference sequence). CDR3 length: 15 amino acids. The CDR3 here is CASSTSRTGERGYTF. CDR3 coding DNA: TGTGCCAGCAGTACAAGTCGGACAGGGGAACGTGGCTACACCTTC.

At least ten counts were recorded for this clonotype. The chain carries TRBV12-3 or TRBV12-4 and TRBJ2-2, with D unclear. V lost 4 bases and J 0 bases, leaving 6 bases between the germline ends. CDR3 length: 14 residues. CDR3 DNA sequence: TGTGCCAGCAGTTCCATACCGAACACCGGGGAGCTGTTTTTT. This sequence encodes CASSSIPNTGELFF.

The rearrangement links TRBV5-1 to TRBJ2-7; perhaps TRBD1 as D (5 bases). V shed 2 bases and J shed 3 bases, with 9 bases lying between them. The germline V gene has CDR1 SGHRS and CDR2 YFSETQ. The CDR3 loop spans 13 amino acids. CDR3 nucleotide sequence: TGCGCCAGCAGCTTTAAGGGGATCTACGAGCAGTACGTC. Translating gives CASSFKGIYEQYV.

The chain links TRBV11-2 to TRBJ2-1, with D hard to call. The ends were cut back, 0 bases at V and 0 bases at J, with 6 bases in the middle. Germline V gene lookup returns CDR1 SGHAT and CDR2 FQNNGV. The CDR3 runs 15 residues. CDR3 coding DNA: TGTGCCAGCAGCTTAGAGCAGGCCTCCTACAATGAGCAGTTCTTC. Protein product: CASSLEQASYNEQFF.

This clonotype was counted between two and nine times. The rearrangement uses TRBV28 and TRBJ2-7; D is uncertain. This CDR3 is built from 13 residues. Germline V gene sequence: CDR1 MDHEN, CDR2 SYDVKM. The V and J ends lost 3 bases and 9 bases respectively, with 15 bases between them. As DNA, the CDR3 is TGTGCCAGCAGTTTTGCCGGGCCCGGGCGGCAGTACGTC. Protein sequence: CASSFAGPGRQYV.